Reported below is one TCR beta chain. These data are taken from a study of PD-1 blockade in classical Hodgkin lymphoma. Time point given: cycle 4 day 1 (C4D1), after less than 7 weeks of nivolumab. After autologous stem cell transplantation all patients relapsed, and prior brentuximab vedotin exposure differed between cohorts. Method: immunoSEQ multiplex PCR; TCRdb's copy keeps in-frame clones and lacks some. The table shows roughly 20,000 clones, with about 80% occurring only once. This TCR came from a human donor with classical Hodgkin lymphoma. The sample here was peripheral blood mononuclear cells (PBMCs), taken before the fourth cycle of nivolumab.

In nucleotides, the CDR3 is TGTGCCAGCAGCCAAGCGGCAGGGGCAGGTGAAAAACTGTTTTTT. The encoded protein is CASSQAAGAGEKLFF. This chain links TRBV14 with TRBJ1-4; D possibly corresponds to TRBD1 (6 bases). Deletions cut 1 base from V and 7 bases from J, with 13 bases between. The CDR3 length is 15 residues. Germline lookup yields CDR1 SGHDN and CDR2 FVKESK. Full variable domain (remainder filled in from reference TRBV14 and TRBJ1-4): EAGVTQFPSHSVIEKGQTVTLRCDPISGHDNLYWYRRVMGKEIKFLLHFVKESKQDESGMPNNRFLAERTGGTYSTLKVQPAELEDSGVYFCASSQAAGAGEKLFFGSGTQLSVL.